This entry is about one TCR beta chain. This entry comes from a study of blood T cell repertoires in COVID-19. Study-wide background: The United States, Italy and Spain supplied acute and convalescent COVID-19 samples. PBMCs, B-cell-depleted T cells, or T cells were the source of the cDNA or gDNA that made up the material.

V was clipped by 0 bases and J by 1 base; unmatched bases: 17. The germline CDR1 and CDR2 sequences are ENHRY and SYGVKD. The CDR3 totals 21 residues. In the original analysis: Nucleated cell number was recorded as an estimate derived from reference gene primer amplification. Profiling relied on immunoSEQ multiplex PCR, and the TCRdb table lists in-frame clones only, not all of them. That table gives V, J and clone size, and the DNA gave D and trimming. The sample yields some 81,000 clones, around 91% seen once. The chain recombines TRBV10-3 with TRBJ2-3, with TRBD1 matching over 9 bases. The clonotype was recovered from a woman aged 50 to 60 in a cohort sampled during active COVID-19. The sample was peripheral blood. The CDR3 loop is CAISESGYSTRTGEGTDTQYF. CDR3 nucleotide sequence: TGTGCCATCAGTGAGTCGGGTTACTCCACGCGGACAGGGGAGGGCACAGATACGCAGTATTTT.